These 24 T cell receptor beta chains originate from one sample sequenced in a study of patients and donors after allogeneic stem cell transplantation. TCRdb re-derived calls from the RT-PCR reads in MiXCR, one entry per CDR3 protein. The sample holds approximately 140,000 distinct CDR3 sequences, approximately 37% seen once. Sequenced input: blood, either unsorted or a sorted T cell fraction (not recorded which). The source is a human donor who was either an allogeneic HSCT recipient or a stem cell or donor lymphocyte infusion donor (not recorded which). It is not recorded whose cells these are; they may come from a transplant donor.

This clonotype was found once. This chain joins TRBV5-5 and TRBJ2-5; 12 nucleotides agree with TRBD1. The V gene's germline CDR1 is SGHKS and CDR2 YYEKEE (reference sequence). The CDR3 totals 16 residues. V trimming: 5 bases; J trimming: 5 bases; junction bases outside the gene matches: 10. The CDR3 sequence: CASSFRRDRGRETQYF. CDR3 nucleotides: TGTGCCAGCAGTTTCCGCCGGGACAGGGGGCGCGAGACCCAGTACTTC.

Many counts were recorded for this clonotype. The J gene is TRBJ1-2, the V gene TRBV7-3, with D hard to call. Germline loops: CDR1 SGHTA, CDR2 FQGTGA. The CDR3 runs to 10 residues. Trimming left V 7 bases short and J 10 bases short, with 10 bases between. CDR3: CASIGIHYTF. The DNA of the CDR3 is TGTGCCAGCATCGGGATACACTACACCTTC.

Only a few counts were recorded for this clonotype. The genes are TRBV6-5 and TRBJ2-7; D is perhaps TRBD1 (5 bases). Germline lookup yields CDR1 MNHEY and CDR2 SVGAGI. The CDR3 has 14 amino acids. V gave up 7 bases and J gave up 4 bases, with 17 bases separating them. This CDR3 is CASKSQGISYEQYV. Written as DNA, the CDR3 is TGTGCCAGCAAGTCGCAGGGAATCTCATACGAGCAGTACGTC.

The chain couples TRBV6-1 to TRBJ2-7; no firm D call. Looked up from germline, CDR1 is MNHNS and CDR2 is SASEGT. The V and J ends lost 5 bases and 1 base respectively, with 9 bases between them. The CDR3 runs 13 residues. Here the CDR3 DNA reads TGTGCCAGCAGTAGGGCAGGTTCCTACGAGCAGTACTTC. Amino acids: CASSRAGSYEQYF.

The CDR3 coding sequence is TGTGCCAGCAGTTCTGACAGGGGCGGTAACTATGGCTACACCTTC. Its translation: CASSSDRGGNYGYTF. V is TRBV27 and J is TRBJ1-2; 8 bases are shared with TRBD1. The V and J ends lost 4 bases and 1 base, in that order; junction bases with no gene match: 5. The CDR3 spans 15 residues. CDR1 is MNHEY and CDR2 is SMNVEV in the germline V gene (reference sequence).

The chain carries TRBV27 and TRBJ1-2; tentatively, D is TRBD1 (6 bases). Germline values: CDR1 MNHEY, CDR2 SMNVEV (reference sequence). This CDR3 contains 13 residues. Trimming removed 3 bases from V and 7 bases from J, with 12 bases in between. In DNA form, the CDR3 reads TGTGCCAGCAGTTTCAACAGGGTCGGTGGCTACACCTTC. Protein sequence: CASSFNRVGGYTF.

The sample holds a few counts of this clonotype. The rearrangement joins TRBV6-6 to TRBJ1-1; D uncertain. The CDR3 loop spans 12 amino acids. Trimming shortened V by 2 bases and J by 3 bases, and 4 bases separated the two germline ends. Germline loops: CDR1 MNHNY, CDR2 SVGAGI (reference sequence). CDR3 protein: CASSYDYTEAFF. The CDR3 DNA follows: TGTGCCAGCAGTTACGACTACACTGAAGCTTTCTTT.

V gene TRBV5-1 combines with J gene TRBJ1-2; D gene unclear. V lost 0 bases and J 4 bases, leaving 10 bases between the germline ends. The V gene's germline CDR1 is SGHRS and CDR2 YFSETQ. This CDR3 is 14 amino acids long. CDR3 coding DNA: TGCGCCAGCAGCTTGGAGGTCAGCGGCTATGGCTACACCTTC. Protein product: CASSLEVSGYGYTF.

This sequence joins TRBV7-2 and TRBJ2-3, with D unresolved. The CDR3 is 14 amino acids. Germline V gene lookup returns CDR1 SGHTA and CDR2 FQGNSA. V lost 5 bases and J lost 4, with 13 bases in between. CDR3 bases: TGTGCCAGCAGCCGGTTAAAAGGCCCAGATACGCAGTATTTT. It yields the protein CASSRLKGPDTQYF.

This clonotype appeared a few times. The rearrangement links TRBV7-8 to TRBJ1-1; perhaps TRBD1 as D (5 bases). V was trimmed by 2 bases and J by 5 bases, leaving 21 bases between them. The CDR3 consists of 17 residues. Germline loops: CDR1 SGHVS, CDR2 FQNEAQ. In DNA, the CDR3 is TGTGCCAGCAGCTTACAAGGTCCGGGCCCAGGGAGGACTGAAGCTTTCTTT. It specifies CASSLQGPGPGRTEAFF.

The rearrangement links TRBV10-3 to TRBJ1-5; D not resolved. In germline, CDR1 is ENHRY, CDR2 SYGVKD. The V end lost 3 bases, the J end lost 2 bases, and 14 bases lay between the germline ends. This CDR3 region has 16 residues. CDR3 loop: CAISEVGPRGNQPQHF. DNA of the CDR3: TGTGCCATCAGTGAAGTAGGTCCCCGAGGCAATCAGCCCCAGCATTTT.

The gene calls are TRBV20-1 and TRBJ2-1, with D perhaps TRBD2 (6 bases). Looked up from germline, CDR1 is DFQATT and CDR2 is SNEGSKA (reference sequence). Trimming removed 1 base at V and 0 bases at J, with 10 bases between. CDR3 length equals 15 residues. The CDR3, as DNA: TGCAGTGCTAGAGGGGGGGAGAGCTCCTACAATGAGCAGTTCTTC. Protein: CSARGGESSYNEQFF.

The chain has TRBV6-5 and TRBJ1-4; 7 bases line up with TRBD1. Germline CDR1 is MNHEY and CDR2 is SVGAGI. This CDR3 has 18 residues. Trimming took 6 bases from V and 0 from J; bases not matched to a gene: 13. The CDR3 spells CASSRAGTASATNEKLFF. CDR3 nucleotide sequence: TGTGCCAGCAGCCGCGCCGGGACAGCAAGTGCAACTAATGAAAAACTGTTTTTT.

This clonotype was found many times. The V call is TRBV11-2, the J call TRBJ1-2; TRBD1 aligns across 7 bases. The CDR3 runs to 13 residues. Losses at the gene ends were 1 base for V and 4 bases for J; bases not matched to a gene: 0. Germline V gene data show CDR1 as SGHAT and CDR2 as FQNNGV. CDR3 coding DNA: TGTGCCAGCAGCTTAGGGGACAGCTATGGCTACACCTTC. This translates into CASSLGDSYGYTF. The full variable domain, completed using reference TRBV11-2 and TRBJ1-2, is EAGVAQSPRYKIIEKRQSVAFWCNPISGHATLYWYQQILGQGPKLLIQFQNNGVVDDSQLPKDRFSAERLKGVDSTLKIQPAKLEDSAVYLCASSLGDSYGYTFGSGTRLTVV.

This chain links TRBV11-1 with TRBJ1-6; 7 positions agree with TRBD1. Germline V CDR1 and CDR2: SGHAT, FQDESV (reference sequence). The CDR3 contains 18 residues. Losses at the gene ends were 3 bases for V and 0 bases for J; bases not matched to a gene: 8. The DNA of the CDR3 is TGTGCCAGCAGCTTCGACAGGGCGTCAAGCTCCTATAATTCACCCCTCCACTTT. Its protein product is CASSFDRASSSYNSPLHF. The entire variable domain, with the rest obtained from reference TRBV11-1 and TRBJ1-6, is as follows: EAEVAQSPRYKITEKSQAVAFWCDPISGHATLYWYRQILGQGPELLVQFQDESVVDDSQLPKDRFSAERLKGVDSTLKIQPAELGDSAMYLCASSFDRASSSYNSPLHFGNGTRLTVT.

The V call is TRBV5-1, the J call TRBJ2-3; D gene unclear. V was trimmed by 4 bases and J by 6 bases, leaving 9 bases between them. This CDR3 region has 12 residues. The germline gives CDR1 SGHRS, CDR2 YFSETQ. The CDR3 sequence: CASSPVPDTQYF. DNA for the CDR3: TGCGCCAGCAGCCCCGTCCCCGATACGCAGTATTTT.

V gene TRBV12-3 or TRBV12-4 combines with J gene TRBJ1-6; 7 bases are shared with TRBD1. The junction had 9 bases not matched to a gene; V was cut back by 5 bases and J by 11 bases. The CDR3 loop spans 14 amino acids. CDR3 sequence (DNA): TGTGCCAGCAGTCGGGGACAGTCAACGGCACCCCTCCACTTT. Its translation is CASSRGQSTAPLHF.

V usage is TRBV27 and J usage is TRBJ1-1; TRBD1 matches at 9 bases. J was trimmed by 6 bases and V by 9 bases; bases with no gene match: 5. Per germline, CDR1 MNHEY and CDR2 SMNVEV (reference sequence). This CDR3 is built from 12 residues. The CDR3: CASGQGMAEAFF. The CDR3 DNA sequence: TGTGCCAGTGGACAGGGGATGGCTGAAGCTTTCTTT.

The chain links TRBV12-3 or TRBV12-4 to TRBJ2-5; TRBD2 is a possible D gene (5 bases). CDR3 length: 12 residues. Trimming shortened V by 5 bases and J by 10 bases, and 14 bases separated the two germline ends. CDR3 bases: TGTGCCAGCAGTGGCGGGTCGCTAGTCCAGTACTTC. Translation: CASSGGSLVQYF.

The chain links TRBV20-1 to TRBJ1-3; TRBD1 matches 9 bases. The CDR3 totals 14 residues. Germline V gene sequence: CDR1 DFQATT, CDR2 SNEGSKA (reference sequence). V gave up 6 bases and J gave up 2 bases; unmatched junction bases: 5. The CDR3 region has the DNA TGCAGTGCGACCACAGGGGGCACTGGAAACACCATATATTTT. Protein: CSATTGGTGNTIYF.

The V call is TRBV12-3 or TRBV12-4, the J call TRBJ2-3, with 7 bases identical to TRBD1. V lost 6 bases, J lost 0 bases, and 6 bases stayed unmatched. There are 15 residues in the CDR3. The CDR3 loop reads CASSPGGSSTDTQYF. CDR3 in DNA: TGTGCCAGCAGCCCAGGGGGTAGTAGCACAGATACGCAGTATTTT.

V is TRBV2 and J is TRBJ1-5; D not resolved. Trimming removed 4 bases from V and 2 bases from J, with 9 bases in between. There are 14 residues in the CDR3. The germline gives CDR1 SNHLY, CDR2 FYNNEI. This CDR3 is CASSVPGGNQPQHF. CDR3 DNA sequence: TGTGCCAGCAGTGTGCCTGGGGGCAATCAGCCCCAGCATTTT. Full variable domain (rest looked up from reference TRBV2 and TRBJ1-5): EPEVTQTPSHQVTQMGQEVILRCVPISNHLYFYWYRQILGQKVEFLVSFYNNEISEKSEIFDDQFSVERPDGSNFTLKIRSTKLEDSAMYFCASSVPGGNQPQHFGDGTRLSIL.

This clonotype has a handful of counts. The chain recombines TRBV25-1 with TRBJ1-3; weak D call: TRBD1 (5 bases). Trimming cost V 4 bases and J 5 bases, with 9 bases left between them. The CDR3 contains 13 residues. The germline gives CDR1 MGHDK, CDR2 SYGVNS. Here the CDR3 reads CASSVQGRNTIYF. The CDR3 bases are TGTGCCAGCAGTGTTCAGGGAAGAAACACCATATATTTT. Complete variable domain (other parts from reference TRBV25-1 and TRBJ1-3): EADIYQTPRYLVIGTGKKITLECSQTMGHDKMYWYQQDPGMELHLIHYSYGVNSTEKGDLSSESTVSRIRTEHFPLTLESARPSHTSQYLCASSVQGRNTIYFGEGSWLTVV.

The rearrangement joins TRBV3-1 to TRBJ2-2; D may be TRBD1 (6 bases). V dropped 4 bases and J dropped 1 base, with 7 bases sitting between them. CDR3 length equals 14 residues. CDR1 and CDR2 from the germline V gene are LGHDT and YNNKEL (reference sequence). DNA of the CDR3: TGTGCCAGCAGCCGGGACAAGAACACCGGGGAGCTGTTTTTT. Translating it yields CASSRDKNTGELFF.